This T cell receptor beta chain stems from a study of blood T cell repertoires in COVID-19 (dated by TCRdb to the early 2020s). Study-level background: Samples from collaborators originated in the United States, Italy and Spain and spanned both the acute and convalescent phases of COVID-19. The repertoires were released in a freely available public database intended as a resource for research on the immune response to SARS-CoV-2. Where available, HLA class I and class II types were obtained from metadata supplied by the sample provider rather than from assay-based typing. Samples came from the ongoing ImmuneRACE study (first 160 participants) plus 1,254 subjects from 6 global collaborators. Sample metadata almost always included a de-identified subject ID, COVID-19 status, age in years and sex. The prospective study material was composed of cDNA or gDNA derived from T cells, B-cell-depleted T cells, or PBMCs. Deeply sampled blood TCRbeta repertoires from subjects exposed to, actively infected with, or recovered from COVID-19 were included in the dataset.

Collaborating institutions collected whole blood in K2EDTA tubes following their own protocols. For TCRbeta analysis, collaborators shipped samples in one of three forms: frozen whole blood, isolated PBMCs, or DNA extracted from either of those sample types. TCRbeta CDR3 regions were amplified from genomic DNA using the immunoSEQ Assay, a bias-controlled multiplex PCR. The source study handled its data this way. Nucleated cell counts per sample were estimated from amplification of reference gene primers within the assay. Sequence reads were collapsed and filtered to measure the absolute abundance of every unique TCRbeta CDR3 rearrangement. For each sample, productive Simpson clonality was calculated as the square root of Simpson's diversity index across productive rearrangements. Not all clones reach the TCRdb copy of this immuneACCESS table, which keeps in-frame sequences only. Checked studies attribute under half of the gap to unresolved V genes and leave the rest unexplained. The V and J calls and the clone size are those of that table, but D and trimming were determined from the DNA. The sample table records roughly 150,000 clones; 70% to 90% of these occur just once. Around 4.6% of the sample is in the top ten clones.

On the study overall, not on this receptor specifically: The amount of clinical and demographic metadata varied by source and participant and was provided uncurated.

Compared with germline, V lacks 3 bases and J lacks 8 bases; bases without a gene match: 8. Taken from the germline V gene, the CDR1 and CDR2 loops are SGDLS and YYNGEE. The CDR3 holds 15 amino acids from the cysteine to the phenylalanine. Only the CDR3 region is kept as DNA, spanning 45 bases read in frame from base 1. Comment on this clone: It has no known antigen specificity. Base-call qualities are not available, and no considerably larger clone is one nucleotide away.

What was sequenced was peripheral blood. The TCR sequence derives from a human donor in a cohort sampled during active COVID-19. The chain uses TRBV9 and TRBJ1-4, and TRBD1 matches 9 of the central bases. For the CDR3, the sequence is CASSARQGVLEKLFF. The nucleotide sequence is given as TGTGCCAGCAGCGCCCGACAGGGGGTTTTGGAAAAACTGTTTTTT.